This T cell receptor beta chain was found in a study of T cells in Graves' hyperthyroidism and ophthalmopathy. Diagnoses used clinical symptoms, serum thyroxine and TRAb, thyroid ultrasound and orbital computed tomography. V lost 1 base and J 4 bases, leaving 6 bases between the germline ends. This CDR3 has 13 residues. From germline, CDR1 is SGHAT and CDR2 FQNNGV. Amplification of TCR beta CDR3 regions used RNA as the template. Carried out on the TCR CDR3, a first-round RT-PCR used the HTBI primer set. MiXCR, run by TCRdb on the multiplex PCR reads, gives a single entry per CDR3 protein. Altogether 250,000 or so distinct CDR3 sequences are present, roughly 15% being singletons, with the ten largest covering 30%. This clonotype was found many times. Its matching antigen is unknown. Study results and limitations: A model of 13 V-J pairs discriminated ophthalmopathy from stable hyperthyroidism.

This TCR was sampled from a woman aged 45-59 years with Graves' hyperthyroidism that later progressed to Graves' ophthalmopathy. This chain joins TRBV11-2 and TRBJ2-3; D is ambiguous. Sequenced input: blood. CDR3 nucleotides: TGTGCCAGCAGCTTAGCGGGTGCAGATACGCAGTATTTT. Amino acid sequence: CASSLAGADTQYF.